This entry concerns a single T cell receptor beta chain. What it recognizes is unknown. The V end was cut by 7 bases, the J end by 5 bases, with 15 bases between. The length of the CDR3 is 14 residues. CDR1 is SGDLS and CDR2 is YYNGEE in the germline V gene. The assay was immunoSEQ multiplex PCR, and TCRdb's table has in-frame clones only and misses some. This sample carries about 97,000 clones, 70% to 90% of them seen once, and the ten largest clones take approximately 1.5%. This entry comes from a study of T cell responses to AZD1222 COVID-19 vaccine. Overall study findings and caveats: Repertoires were collected only later (after the peak T cell response had occurred). Spike-wide coverage was observed for vaccine-associated CD4 TCRs, with dominant responses at 160-218 and 743-854. Among those given AZD1222, only five or six were seropositive at baseline. A reported finding is that nearly half of spike-specific TCRs target unmutated variant regions.

The chain has TRBV9 and TRBJ2-2; D is undetermined. This sequence originates from an adult in good health. Sample: peripheral blood, taken on day 0 of AZD1222 vaccination. CDR3 sequence: CASRARQSTGELFF. CDR3 in DNA: TGTGCCAGCCGGGCCAGGCAGTCTACCGGGGAGCTGTTTTTT.